This T cell receptor (beta chain) was observed in a study of STAT5B mutations in CD4+ large granular lymphocyte leukemia. Libraries were prepared by immunoSEQ multiplex PCR; TCRdb keeps only in-frame clonotypes and omits some of them. The sample records around 30,000 clones, roughly 72% being singletons. In germline, CDR1 is SNHLY, CDR2 FYNNEI. V was shortened by 4 bases and J by 3 bases, with 7 bases between the two germline ends. This CDR3 comprises 12 residues. Buffy coats from healthy blood donors served as controls. Study results and caveats: Main leukemic clonotypes were patient-specific, but approximately 27% appeared at low frequency elsewhere.

Points on this clone: Its antigen is unknown.

Input material: CD4+ T cells from blood buffy coats. This TCR came from a human donor in good health. The chain joins TRBV2 to TRBJ2-7; D possibly corresponds to TRBD2 (6 bases). The CDR3 sequence: CASSVEGYEQYF. The CDR3 coding sequence is TGTGCCAGCAGTGTGGAGGGCTACGAGCAGTACTTC.